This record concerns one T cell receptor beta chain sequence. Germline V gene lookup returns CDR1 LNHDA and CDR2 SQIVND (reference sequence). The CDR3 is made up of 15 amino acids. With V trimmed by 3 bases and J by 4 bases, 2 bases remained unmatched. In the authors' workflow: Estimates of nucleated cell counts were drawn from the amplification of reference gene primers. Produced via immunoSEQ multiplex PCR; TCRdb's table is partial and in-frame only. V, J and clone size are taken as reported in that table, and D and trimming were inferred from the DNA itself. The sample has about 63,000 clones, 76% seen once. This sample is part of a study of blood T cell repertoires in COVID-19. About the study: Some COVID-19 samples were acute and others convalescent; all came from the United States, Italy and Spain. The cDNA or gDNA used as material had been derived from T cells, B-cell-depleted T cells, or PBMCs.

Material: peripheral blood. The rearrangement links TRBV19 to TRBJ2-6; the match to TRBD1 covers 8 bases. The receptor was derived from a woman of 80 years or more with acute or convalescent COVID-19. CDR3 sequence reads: CASSMGQAGANVLTF. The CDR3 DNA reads TGTGCCAGTAGTATGGGACAGGCCGGGGCCAACGTCCTGACTTTC.